These T cell receptor beta chains were read from a single sample in a study of vaccination effects on CD4 cells after COVID-19. Their specific antigens are unknown. Assay: immunoSEQ multiplex PCR; the TCRdb copy retains only in-frame clones and omits some. The sample lists about 22,000 clones; 60% to 85% were seen once. The input for sequencing was CD4+ T cells from PBMCs cultured with HCoV-NL63 spike peptides, taken after COVID-19 vaccination. Every receptor here comes from a human donor who received a COVID-19 vaccine. CDR3s include the opening cysteine and the closing phenylalanine or tryptophan. D genes are given only for firm matches. For some rows the clone size is stated as once, few or many, or as a class when expanded; others skip it.

size: NA
V: TRBV11-3
J: TRBJ2-7
D: TRBD1
DNA: TGTGCCAGCAGCCCGGGACAGGGGACCTACGAGCAGTACTTC
CDR3: CASSPGQGTYEQYF

size: NA
V: TRBV5-6
J: TRBJ2-7
D: NA
DNA: TGTGCCAGCAGCTCCCGGGGGTCTGGCTCCTACGAGCAGTACTTC
CDR3: CASSSRGSGSYEQYF

size: once
V: TRBV19
J: TRBJ2-7
D: TRBD1
DNA: TGTGCCAGTAGTATACAGGGACAGGGGTCCTACGAGCAGTACTTC
CDR3: CASSIQGQGSYEQYF

size: NA
V: TRBV5-1
J: TRBJ2-3
D: TRBD2
DNA: TGCGCCAGCAGCTTTACGGGACTAGCGGGGGGGCGCGTAGATACGCAGTATTTT
CDR3: CASSFTGLAGGRVDTQYF

size: NA
V: TRBV4-2
J: TRBJ2-4
D: NA
DNA: TGTGCCAGCAGCCCACGGCTTAGTGTAGCCAAAAACATTCAGTACTTC
CDR3: CASSPRLSVAKNIQYF

size: NA
V: TRBV18
J: TRBJ1-4
D: TRBD1
DNA: TGTGCCAGCTGCCGACAGGGTGAAAAACTGTTTTTT
CDR3: CASCRQGEKLFF

size: NA
V: TRBV25-1
J: TRBJ1-1
D: NA
DNA: TGTGCCACCTCGAGGCGGAACACTGAAGCTTTCTTT
CDR3: CATSRRNTEAFF

size: NA
V: TRBV6-6
J: TRBJ2-3
D: TRBD2
DNA: TGTGCCAGCAGCCCCAGTAGCGGGGGGGCCGATACGCAGTATTTT
CDR3: CASSPSSGGADTQYF

size: once
V: TRBV7-9
J: TRBJ1-2
D: TRBD1
DNA: TGTGCCAGCAGCTTCTCGACAGGGATCTATGGCTACACCTTC
CDR3: CASSFSTGIYGYTF

size: NA
V: TRBV12-1
J: TRBJ2-3
D: NA
DNA: TGTGCCAGCAGCTTTGTAGGGGACAGGGGCTACACAGATACGCAGTATTTT
CDR3: CASSFVGDRGYTDTQYF

size: NA
V: TRBV7-9
J: TRBJ2-1
D: TRBD1
DNA: TGTGCCAGCAGCTCAGGGACAGGGCGAATCTACAATGAGCAGTTCTTC
CDR3: CASSSGTGRIYNEQFF

size: NA
V: TRBV5-6
J: TRBJ2-1
D: NA
DNA: TGTGCCAGCAGCCTCACGGCCGGGACCGCTTCCTACAATGAGCAGTTCTTC
CDR3: CASSLTAGTASYNEQFF

size: few
V: TRBV9
J: TRBJ2-2
D: NA
DNA: TGTGCCAGCAGCGAGCAGACAACCAACACCGGGGAGCTGTTTTTT
CDR3: CASSEQTTNTGELFF

size: NA
V: TRBV9
J: TRBJ2-1
D: TRBD2
DNA: TGTGCCAGCAGCCCCGAGGGGACTAGCGGGGGGGCGTCCTACAATGAGCAGTTCTTC
CDR3: CASSPEGTSGGASYNEQFF

size: NA
V: TRBV6-5
J: TRBJ1-1
D: NA
DNA: TGTGCCAGCAGTTTGACAGGTTCTGCGGTGCGGACTGAAGCTTTCTTT
CDR3: CASSLTGSAVRTEAFF

size: NA
V: TRBV6-5
J: TRBJ1-6
D: NA
DNA: TGTGCCAGCAGTTTAGCAGGGCCTAATTCACCCCTCCACTTT
CDR3: CASSLAGPNSPLHF

size: NA
V: TRBV7-9
J: TRBJ1-4
D: NA
DNA: TGTGCCAGCAGCTTCGGAGGAGGATTTGAAAAACTGTTTTTT
CDR3: CASSFGGGFEKLFF

size: NA
V: TRBV4-1
J: TRBJ1-2
D: NA
DNA: TGCGCCAGCAGCCAAGATGAAGCCCGTCCGAGGGGCTACACCTTC
CDR3: CASSQDEARPRGYTF

size: NA
V: TRBV9
J: TRBJ1-1
D: TRBD1
DNA: TGTGCCAGCAGCGTGGGGACAGTTATGAACACTGAAGCTTTCTTT
CDR3: CASSVGTVMNTEAFF

size: NA
V: TRBV2
J: TRBJ1-1
D: NA
DNA: TGTGCCAGCAGTGATCTGGCTGAAAGCCGTGAAGCTTTCTTT
CDR3: CASSDLAESREAFF

size: few
V: TRBV4-2
J: TRBJ2-3
D: NA
DNA: TGTGCCAGCAGCCAAGATATAGCTGATACGCAGTATTTT
CDR3: CASSQDIADTQYF

size: once
V: TRBV28
J: TRBJ1-5
D: TRBD1
DNA: TGTGCCAGCAGTCTAGGGGGGACAGGGATCAATCAGCCCCAGCATTTT
CDR3: CASSLGGTGINQPQHF

size: once
V: TRBV5-4
J: TRBJ2-4
D: NA
DNA: TGTGCCAGCTCATCCTGGGGACTCCATACGACAGCCAAAAACATTCAGTACTTC
CDR3: CASSSWGLHTTAKNIQYF

size: NA
V: TRBV25-1
J: TRBJ1-2
D: NA
DNA: TGTGCCAGCAGTGACCCTCTGCAGAGTAACTATGGCTACACCTTC
CDR3: CASSDPLQSNYGYTF

size: NA
V: TRBV5-4
J: TRBJ2-3
D: NA
DNA: TGTGCCAGCAGGCCAGCGGCCCCCCCGGGGGATACGCAGTATTTT
CDR3: CASRPAAPPGDTQYF

size: NA
V: TRBV7-9
J: TRBJ2-7
D: NA
DNA: TGTGCCAGCAGCTTAGGGTTGGGGGAGCAGTACTTC
CDR3: CASSLGLGEQYF

size: NA
V: TRBV3-1/TRBV3-2
J: TRBJ2-2
D: TRBD2
DNA: TGTGCCAGCTGCCAAGTTGCGGGGGTAACCGGGGAGCTGTTTTTT
CDR3: CASCQVAGVTGELFF

size: NA
V: TRBV5-1
J: TRBJ2-5
D: NA
DNA: TGCGCCAGCAGCTTGGGCCAAGAGACCCAGTACTTC
CDR3: CASSLGQETQYF

size: NA
V: TRBV18
J: TRBJ1-2
D: TRBD1
DNA: TGTGCCAGCTCACCGGGGCAGGGGGCATTTGGCTACACCTTC
CDR3: CASSPGQGAFGYTF

size: few
V: TRBV5-4
J: TRBJ2-7
D: NA
DNA: TGTGCCAGCAGCTTTAAGGGAACCTACGAGCAGTACTTC
CDR3: CASSFKGTYEQYF

size: NA
V: TRBV6-6
J: TRBJ1-6
D: TRBD1
DNA: TGTGCCAGCAGCACCTCAGGAGGGGGCGGGAGGGTGAGCGGGGGATCACCCCTCCACTTT
CDR3: CASSTSGGGGRVSGGSPLHF

size: NA
V: TRBV18
J: TRBJ1-1
D: TRBD1
DNA: TGTGCCAGCTCACCACTAGGGGACAGGACTGAAGCTTTCTTT
CDR3: CASSPLGDRTEAFF

size: NA
V: TRBV4-2
J: TRBJ2-3
D: TRBD2
DNA: TGTGCCAGCAGCCAAGCTAGCGGGGGGGCCACAGATACGCAGTATTTT
CDR3: CASSQASGGATDTQYF

size: once
V: TRBV27
J: TRBJ2-7
D: NA
DNA: TGTGCCAGCCTGCAGTGGCAGGGAGGCTCCTACGAGCAGTACTTC
CDR3: CASLQWQGGSYEQYF

size: NA
V: TRBV6-5
J: TRBJ1-4
D: NA
DNA: TGTGCCAGCAGACGCGAGGGGCCCATTAATGAAAAACTGTTTTTT
CDR3: CASRREGPINEKLFF

size: NA
V: TRBV19
J: TRBJ2-1
D: TRBD1
DNA: TGTGCCAGTAGCAACAGGGGGATCAGCTCCTACAATGAGCAGTTCTTC
CDR3: CASSNRGISSYNEQFF

size: NA
V: TRBV5-1
J: TRBJ2-2
D: NA
DNA: TGCGCCAGCAGCTTGGGGGCGAGCGACACCGGGGAGCTGTTTTTT
CDR3: CASSLGASDTGELFF

size: NA
V: TRBV5-6
J: TRBJ1-1
D: NA
DNA: TGTGCCAGCAGCTCCCGGACAGAGATGAACACTGAAGCTTTCTTT
CDR3: CASSSRTEMNTEAFF

size: NA
V: TRBV11-2
J: TRBJ1-2
D: NA
DNA: TGTGCCAGCAGCCTCCAGCCAGCAGTCCTCTATGGCTACACCTTC
CDR3: CASSLQPAVLYGYTF

size: NA
V: TRBV9
J: TRBJ2-5
D: TRBD1
DNA: TGTGCCAGCAGCGTCTCGGTAAAACAGGGGCGCGAGACCCAGTACTTC
CDR3: CASSVSVKQGRETQYF

size: few
V: TRBV9
J: TRBJ1-2
D: TRBD1
DNA: TGTGCCAGCAGCGACAGGACAGGGTATGGCTACACCTTC
CDR3: CASSDRTGYGYTF

size: NA
V: TRBV15
J: TRBJ2-7
D: TRBD2
DNA: TGTGCCACCAGCAGGGGAGGACTAGCGGGGGACGAGCAGTACTTC
CDR3: CATSRGGLAGDEQYF

size: few
V: TRBV6-2/TRBV6-3
J: TRBJ1-1
D: NA
DNA: TGTGCCAGCAGTCTACAGATTTTCGGGGCGGCCACTGAAGCTTTCTTT
CDR3: CASSLQIFGAATEAFF

size: NA
V: TRBV6-5
J: TRBJ1-2
D: NA
DNA: TGTGCCAGTCGGGGCTCATCTAACTATGGCTACACCTTC
CDR3: CASRGSSNYGYTF

size: NA
V: TRBV7-9
J: TRBJ1-2
D: NA
DNA: TGTGCCAGCAGCTTAGCACAGACGGCGGGCTACACCTTC
CDR3: CASSLAQTAGYTF

size: NA
V: TRBV6-1
J: TRBJ2-7
D: TRBD2
DNA: TGTGCCAGCAGTGAACCGGATAGCGGGGTTTCCTACGAGCAGTACTTC
CDR3: CASSEPDSGVSYEQYF

size: NA
V: TRBV28
J: TRBJ2-6
D: NA
DNA: TGTGCCAGCAGCCGGGGGTCTGGGGCCAACGTCCTGACTTTC
CDR3: CASSRGSGANVLTF

size: NA
V: TRBV11-2
J: TRBJ2-2
D: TRBD1
DNA: TGTGCCAGCAGCTTACCCGGGACAGGGACCGGGGAGCTGTTTTTT
CDR3: CASSLPGTGTGELFF

size: NA
V: TRBV28
J: TRBJ1-5
D: NA
DNA: TGTGCCAGCAGTTTATGGTGGGGAGGAAGCAATCAGCCCCAGCATTTT
CDR3: CASSLWWGGSNQPQHF

size: NA
V: TRBV7-8
J: TRBJ2-6
D: TRBD1
DNA: TGTGCCAGCAGCTTAGGGGCAGGGGGCAACTCTGGGGCCAACGTCCTGACTTTC
CDR3: CASSLGAGGNSGANVLTF

size: NA
V: TRBV4-1
J: TRBJ2-5
D: NA
DNA: TGCGCCAGCAGCCAAGAGGATTCCGGGACCCAGTACTTC
CDR3: CASSQEDSGTQYF

size: NA
V: TRBV3-1/TRBV3-2
J: TRBJ2-6
D: TRBD1
DNA: TGTGCCAGCAGCCAAGTCTCGGCAGGGGGACAGGCTGGGGCCAACGTCCTGACTTTC
CDR3: CASSQVSAGGQAGANVLTF

size: NA
V: TRBV6-5
J: TRBJ2-7
D: NA
DNA: TGTGCCAGCAGCGGGACCGATTCCTACGAGCAGTACTTC
CDR3: CASSGTDSYEQYF

size: NA
V: TRBV27
J: TRBJ2-7
D: TRBD2
DNA: TGTGCCAGCAGGGCAGAGCGGGACGGGTCTTACGAGCAGTACTTC
CDR3: CASRAERDGSYEQYF

size: NA
V: TRBV2
J: TRBJ2-3
D: TRBD2
DNA: TGTGCCAGCAGTCGTACCGGGACTAGGACAGATACGCAGTATTTT
CDR3: CASSRTGTRTDTQYF